This T cell receptor beta chain was captured in a study of Graves' ophthalmopathy and Graves' hyperthyroidism. The authors amplified TCR beta CDR3 regions from RNA transcripts. Scientists carried out first-round RT-PCR using HTBI primers and then a second-round multiplex PCR. Each CDR3 protein gets one entry after TCRdb re-called the multiplex PCR reads with MiXCR. The sample holds 170,000 or so distinct CDR3 sequences, around two fifths seen once. The CDR3 length is 16 residues. The germline CDR1 and CDR2 sequences are MNHEY and SVGAGI. Trimming shortened V by 2 bases and J by 0 bases, and 13 bases separated the two germline ends.

The sample consisted of peripheral blood. The chain links TRBV6-5 to TRBJ1-1; D is unclear. This TCR was recovered from a man between 25 and 39 years old with Graves' ophthalmopathy. DNA for the CDR3: TGTGCCAGCAGTTACGGAGGGCCGCGGATGAACACTGAAGCTTTCTTT. Amino acids: CASSYGGPRMNTEAFF.